The rows below give T cell receptor beta chains drawn from one sample of a study of vaccination and CD4 T cells after COVID-19. TCRdb re-derived calls from the PCR reads in MiXCR, one entry per CDR3 protein. This table has roughly 11,000 distinct CDR3 sequences, 28% appearing once. For these TCRs, the target antigens are not known. The sample comprised CD4+ T cells from blood, cultured in vitro. Receptor source: a human donor in good health. Both conserved end residues are part of each CDR3.

V gene	J gene	CDR3 protein
TRBV19	TRBJ1-1	CASSMEGRGKAFF
TRBV29-1	TRBJ2-2	CSVSGRRNTGELFF
TRBV12-3/TRBV12-4	TRBJ2-7	CASSLSVSSYEQYF
TRBV6-2/TRBV6-3	TRBJ2-2	CASSETSVYTGELFF
TRBV25-1	TRBJ2-7	CASSDLAGTSETEQYF
TRBV19	TRBJ2-5	CASSRTGGARETQYF
TRBV20-1	TRBJ2-7	CSASPLAGGDGEQYF
TRBV4-2	TRBJ2-5	CASSQRGATQETQYF
TRBV7-9	TRBJ2-1	CASTGLRWYEQFF
TRBV10-3	TRBJ2-7	CATDSGGYEQYF
TRBV7-2	TRBJ1-2	CASSLAHGQAWYGYTF
TRBV2	TRBJ2-3	CASSKRLAGETDTQYF
TRBV6-5	TRBJ2-1	CASSFSSQEQFF
TRBV5-1	TRBJ2-7	CASSLESGTSGRASYEQYF
TRBV29-1	TRBJ2-1	CSGLQGNEQFF
TRBV7-3	TRBJ2-2	CASSPLAGPNTGELFF
TRBV19	TRBJ2-2	CASRPKGFTGELFF
TRBV6-1	TRBJ2-3	CASRQTSGKFTDTQYF
TRBV28	TRBJ2-7	CASNSWGREQYF
TRBV29-1	TRBJ2-3	CSVEGLAGVTDTQYF
TRBV7-9	TRBJ2-7	CASSLSGSLYEQYF
TRBV29-1	TRBJ1-3	CSVEYVDTIYF
TRBV27	TRBJ1-6	CASSLQGSPLHF
TRBV29-1	TRBJ1-2	CSVETANYGYTF
TRBV6-2/TRBV6-3	TRBJ2-7	CASTSITGREYF
TRBV28	TRBJ1-1	CASIRDRETEAFF
TRBV20-1	TRBJ2-5	CSARVETGPETQYF
TRBV7-9	TRBJ2-3	CASSLGTGPDTQYF
TRBV18	TRBJ2-3	CASSPASAADTQYF
TRBV27	TRBJ1-2	CASSLGPRGYGYTF
TRBV19	TRBJ1-5	CASSVSGPGGNQPQHF
TRBV20-1	TRBJ2-7	CSARGISGSSPYEQYF
TRBV7-9	TRBJ1-1	CASSLGTGTEAFF
TRBV7-2	TRBJ2-2	CASSRTGANTGELFF
TRBV6-1	TRBJ1-1	CASSRTDTEAFF
TRBV29-1	TRBJ2-1	CSVGNIASSYNEQFF
TRBV7-6	TRBJ1-3	CASSFPGNTIYF
TRBV6-2/TRBV6-3	TRBJ2-6	CASSYRRSGANVLTF
TRBV11-2	TRBJ1-2	CASSLRETGFGYTF
TRBV20-1	TRBJ1-5	CSASRDNQPQHF
TRBV7-2	TRBJ2-3	CASSSGTPSTDTQYF
TRBV27	TRBJ2-1	CASRRTKFSYNEQFF
TRBV6-2/TRBV6-3	TRBJ1-5	CASSYKGQGFNQPQHF
TRBV11-2	TRBJ2-7	CASSQRVGPGGNEQYF
TRBV11-3	TRBJ2-2	CASSLGGQFTGELFF
TRBV28	TRBJ2-7	CASSLFRQGAGSEQYF
TRBV20-1	TRBJ1-2	CSARGIGTGGGGYTF
TRBV11-3	TRBJ2-3	CASSPQGDTDTQYF
TRBV18	TRBJ1-5	CASSPTTAAQPQHF
TRBV6-1	TRBJ1-2	CASSAQGRGYGYTF